This T cell receptor (beta chain) is drawn from a study of blood T cell repertoires in COVID-19. Study-wide context: T cells, B-cell-depleted T cells, or PBMCs provided the cDNA or gDNA that served as material.

Assay: immunoSEQ multiplex PCR; the TCRdb copy retains only in-frame clones and omits some. Among 100,000 or so clones listed, more than 85% were seen once. Germline V gene data show CDR1 as MDHEN and CDR2 as SYDVKM. V was pared by 4 bases and J by 3 bases, with 5 bases of the junction left unmatched. The length of the CDR3 is 14 residues. V is TRBV28 and J is TRBJ1-2, with TRBD1 identical over 7 bases. The sample consisted of peripheral blood. This TCR derives from a man between 60 and 75 years old with acute or convalescent COVID-19. In nucleotides, the CDR3 is TGTGCCAGCAGTTATTCCGGGACAGACTATGGCTACACCTTC. Amino acids: CASSYSGTDYGYTF.